A selection of T cell receptor beta chains follows, all from one sample in a study of shared clonotypes between healthy human individuals. Only in-frame clones appear in the TCRdb table, and some are missing; sequencing was by immunoSEQ multiplex PCR. Of approximately 980,000 clones listed, 76% are singletons. Material for sequencing was memory CD4+ T cells sorted from blood. All receptors derive from a man in his late teens or twenties in good health. The CDR3 runs from the conserved cysteine through the conserved F or W. Each record gives: D gene, V gene, clone size, J gene, CDR3 protein, CDR3 DNA. The D gene is left open where the match is weak. Some rows have no size entry. The others give once, few or many, or a class for an expanded clone.

D gene: -; V gene: TRBV30; clone size: -; J gene: TRBJ1-5; CDR3 protein: CAWSGGEGNQPQHF; CDR3 DNA: TGTGCCTGGAGTGGGGGGGAGGGCAATCAGCCCCAGCATTTT
D gene: -; V gene: TRBV18; clone size: -; J gene: TRBJ1-1; CDR3 protein: CASSWGENTEAFF; CDR3 DNA: TGTGCCAGCTCATGGGGCGAGAACACTGAAGCTTTCTTT
D gene: TRBD1; V gene: TRBV30; clone size: -; J gene: TRBJ1-2; CDR3 protein: CAWSRQGVGGYTF; CDR3 DNA: TGTGCCTGGAGCCGGCAGGGGGTTGGTGGCTACACCTTC
D gene: -; V gene: TRBV5-4; clone size: -; J gene: TRBJ1-1; CDR3 protein: CASGWGLNTEAFF; CDR3 DNA: TGTGCCAGCGGTTGGGGGCTGAACACTGAAGCTTTCTTT
D gene: -; V gene: TRBV19; clone size: -; J gene: TRBJ1-2; CDR3 protein: CASSSTALYGYTF; CDR3 DNA: TGTGCCAGTAGTTCAACAGCCCTCTATGGCTACACCTTC
D gene: -; V gene: TRBV30; clone size: -; J gene: TRBJ1-2; CDR3 protein: CAWRATQGSNYGYTF; CDR3 DNA: TGTGCCTGGAGGGCAACCCAGGGTTCTAACTATGGCTACACCTTC
D gene: -; V gene: TRBV6-6; clone size: -; J gene: TRBJ1-6; CDR3 protein: CASRPLGGSNNSPLHF; CDR3 DNA: TGTGCCAGCAGACCCCTGGGGGGCAGTAATAATTCACCCCTCCACTTT
D gene: -; V gene: TRBV7-2; clone size: -; J gene: TRBJ1-2; CDR3 protein: CASSLAAGNGYTF; CDR3 DNA: TGTGCCAGCAGCTTGGCGGCAGGGAATGGCTACACCTTC
D gene: -; V gene: TRBV5-1; clone size: -; J gene: TRBJ1-4; CDR3 protein: CASSPEYRAEEKLFF; CDR3 DNA: TGCGCCAGCAGCCCCGAATACAGGGCCGAGGAAAAACTGTTTTTT
D gene: -; V gene: TRBV10-1; clone size: -; J gene: TRBJ2-3; CDR3 protein: CASSESWAAYTQYF; CDR3 DNA: TGCGCCAGCAGTGAGTCTTGGGCAGCCTATACGCAGTATTTT
D gene: TRBD2; V gene: TRBV5-1; clone size: -; J gene: TRBJ2-2; CDR3 protein: CASSLNFERDWYTGELFF; CDR3 DNA: TGCGCCAGCAGCTTAAACTTTGAGCGGGACTGGTACACCGGGGAGCTGTTTTTT
D gene: -; V gene: TRBV5-1; clone size: -; J gene: TRBJ2-7; CDR3 protein: CASSPFGDEQYF; CDR3 DNA: TGCGCCAGCAGCCCGTTTGGTGACGAGCAGTACTTC
D gene: -; V gene: TRBV7-8; clone size: once; J gene: TRBJ1-3; CDR3 protein: CASSFSPPNSGNTIYF; CDR3 DNA: TGTGCCAGCAGCTTCTCACCCCCGAACTCTGGAAACACCATATATTTT
D gene: -; V gene: TRBV2; clone size: -; J gene: TRBJ2-3; CDR3 protein: CASSETTDTQYF; CDR3 DNA: TGTGCCAGCAGCGAAACCACAGATACGCAGTATTTT
D gene: -; V gene: TRBV7-9; clone size: few; J gene: TRBJ1-4; CDR3 protein: CASSLREANEKLFF; CDR3 DNA: TGTGCCAGCAGCTTACGGGAAGCTAATGAAAAACTGTTTTTT
D gene: TRBD2; V gene: TRBV27; clone size: -; J gene: TRBJ2-3; CDR3 protein: CASSLTGGPIDTQYF; CDR3 DNA: TGTGCCAGCAGTTTAACGGGGGGGCCCATAGATACGCAGTATTTT
D gene: -; V gene: TRBV15; clone size: few; J gene: TRBJ2-7; CDR3 protein: CATSKNRAYEQYF; CDR3 DNA: TGTGCCACCAGCAAAAACAGGGCCTACGAGCAGTACTTC
D gene: TRBD1; V gene: TRBV6-6; clone size: -; J gene: TRBJ2-2; CDR3 protein: CASSIRGSDTGELFF; CDR3 DNA: TGTGCCAGCTCCATCAGGGGGTCAGACACCGGGGAGCTGTTTTTT
D gene: -; V gene: TRBV7-3; clone size: -; J gene: TRBJ1-5; CDR3 protein: CASSRPNRGNQPQHF; CDR3 DNA: TGTGCCAGCAGCCGACCTAATCGGGGTAATCAGCCCCAGCATTTT
D gene: -; V gene: TRBV5-1; clone size: -; J gene: TRBJ1-1; CDR3 protein: CASGRDVNTEAFF; CDR3 DNA: TGCGCCAGTGGGAGGGACGTGAACACTGAAGCTTTCTTT
D gene: -; V gene: TRBV25-1; clone size: once; J gene: TRBJ2-2; CDR3 protein: CASSEGNTGELFF; CDR3 DNA: TGTGCCAGCAGTGAAGGAAACACCGGGGAGCTGTTTTTT
D gene: TRBD1; V gene: TRBV18; clone size: -; J gene: TRBJ2-7; CDR3 protein: CASSAGTGGGTYEQYF; CDR3 DNA: TGTGCCAGCTCAGCCGGGACAGGGGGAGGGACCTACGAGCAGTACTTC
D gene: TRBD2; V gene: TRBV5-4; clone size: -; J gene: TRBJ2-7; CDR3 protein: CASSSGASGKSEQYF; CDR3 DNA: TGTGCCAGCAGCTCAGGGGCTAGCGGGAAAAGCGAGCAGTACTTC
D gene: -; V gene: TRBV18; clone size: once; J gene: TRBJ1-2; CDR3 protein: CASSPDWGNGYTF; CDR3 DNA: TGTGCCAGCTCACCTGATTGGGGGAATGGCTACACCTTC
D gene: TRBD2; V gene: TRBV10-2; clone size: -; J gene: TRBJ2-1; CDR3 protein: CASSEFIAGSSYNEQFF; CDR3 DNA: TGCGCCAGCAGCGAATTTATAGCGGGAAGCTCCTACAATGAGCAGTTCTTC
D gene: -; V gene: TRBV10-3; clone size: -; J gene: TRBJ2-3; CDR3 protein: CAISSGRDTQYF; CDR3 DNA: TGTGCCATCAGTTCGGGGAGAGATACGCAGTATTTT
D gene: -; V gene: TRBV5-1; clone size: -; J gene: TRBJ2-5; CDR3 protein: CASSPSIQTQYF; CDR3 DNA: TGCGCCAGCAGCCCCTCCATACAGACCCAGTACTTC
D gene: -; V gene: TRBV5-1; clone size: -; J gene: TRBJ2-5; CDR3 protein: CASSPGVETQYF; CDR3 DNA: TGCGCCAGCAGCCCGGGGGTGGAGACCCAGTACTTC
D gene: TRBD2; V gene: TRBV13; clone size: many; J gene: TRBJ2-1; CDR3 protein: CASRLAVGEQFF; CDR3 DNA: TGTGCCAGCAGGCTAGCGGTTGGTGAGCAGTTCTTC
D gene: TRBD1; V gene: TRBV28; clone size: -; J gene: TRBJ2-7; CDR3 protein: CASSKDRALYEQYF; CDR3 DNA: TGTGCCAGCAGCAAGGACAGGGCGTTATACGAGCAGTACTTC
D gene: -; V gene: TRBV10-2; clone size: -; J gene: TRBJ1-3; CDR3 protein: CASSVDDAGNTIYF; CDR3 DNA: TGCGCCAGCAGTGTCGACGACGCCGGAAACACCATATATTTT